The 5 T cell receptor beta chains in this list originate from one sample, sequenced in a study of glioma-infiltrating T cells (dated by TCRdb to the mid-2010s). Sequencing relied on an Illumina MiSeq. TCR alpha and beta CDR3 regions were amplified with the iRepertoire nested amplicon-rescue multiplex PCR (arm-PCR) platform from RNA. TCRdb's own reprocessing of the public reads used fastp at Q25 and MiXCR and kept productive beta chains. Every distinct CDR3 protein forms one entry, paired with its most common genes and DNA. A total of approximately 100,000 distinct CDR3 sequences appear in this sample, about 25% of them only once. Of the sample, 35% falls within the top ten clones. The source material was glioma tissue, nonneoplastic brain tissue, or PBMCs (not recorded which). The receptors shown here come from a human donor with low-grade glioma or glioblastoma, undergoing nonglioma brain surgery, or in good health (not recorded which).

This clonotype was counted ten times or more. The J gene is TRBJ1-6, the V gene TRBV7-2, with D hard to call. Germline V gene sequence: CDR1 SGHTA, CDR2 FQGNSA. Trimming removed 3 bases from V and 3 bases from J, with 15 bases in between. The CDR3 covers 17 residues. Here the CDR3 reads CASSFVRSGFYNSPLHF. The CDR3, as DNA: TGTGCCAGCAGCTTTGTTAGAAGTGGTTTCTATAATTCACCCCTCCACTTT.

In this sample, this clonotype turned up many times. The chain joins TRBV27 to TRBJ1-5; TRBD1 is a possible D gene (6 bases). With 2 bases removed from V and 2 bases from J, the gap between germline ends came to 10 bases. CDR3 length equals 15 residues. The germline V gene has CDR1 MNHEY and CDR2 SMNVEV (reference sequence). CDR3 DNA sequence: TGTGCCAGCAGTTTAGGCAGGGGCCGCAATCAGCCCCAGCATTTT. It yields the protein CASSLGRGRNQPQHF.

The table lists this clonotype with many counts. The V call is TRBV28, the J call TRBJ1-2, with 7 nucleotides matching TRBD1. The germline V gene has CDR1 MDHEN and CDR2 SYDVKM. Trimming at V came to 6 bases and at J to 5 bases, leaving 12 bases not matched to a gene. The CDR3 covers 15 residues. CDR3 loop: CASSSGGQASYGYTF. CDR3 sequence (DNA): TGTGCCAGCAGCTCCGGTGGACAGGCCTCATATGGCTACACCTTC.

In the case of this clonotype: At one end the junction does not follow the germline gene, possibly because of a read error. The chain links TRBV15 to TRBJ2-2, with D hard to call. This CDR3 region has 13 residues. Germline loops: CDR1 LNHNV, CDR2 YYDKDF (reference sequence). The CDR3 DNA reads TGTGCCACCAGAAGGGCCCCCCTGGATTCGCTGCTTTTT. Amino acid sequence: CATRRAPLDSLLF.

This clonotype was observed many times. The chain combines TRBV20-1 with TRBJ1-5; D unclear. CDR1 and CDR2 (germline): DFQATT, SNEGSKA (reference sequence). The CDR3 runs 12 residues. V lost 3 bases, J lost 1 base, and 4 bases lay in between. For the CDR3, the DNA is TGCAGTGCTAGGAGAAGCAATCAGCCCCAGCATTTT. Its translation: CSARRSNQPQHF.